The 7 T cell receptor beta chains given below trace back to one sample, sequenced in a study of follicular helper T cells after annual influenza vaccination. Time point defined: 2014-2015 season, pre-vaccination. Data came from immunoSEQ multiplex PCR; TCRdb stores just in-frame clones and leaves some out. This sample has 11,000 to 15,000 clones, with 84% found just once. The starting material was CXCR5- memory CD4+ T cells sorted from blood, obtained on the day of influenza vaccination. The receptors originated from an adult who received the influenza vaccine.

This clone showed up just once. The V and J genes are TRBV16 and TRBJ2-7; TRBD1 is a possible D gene (5 bases). This CDR3 is 13 amino acids long. Between the trimmed V and J ends, which lost 2 bases and 9 bases, there was a span of 14 bases. CDR1 is KGHSY and CDR2 is FQNENV in the germline V gene. The CDR3 here is CASSQGFMQGQYF. CDR3 nucleotide sequence: TGTGCCAGCAGCCAAGGATTCATGCAGGGGCAGTACTTC. Combining the CDR3 with reference TRBV16 and TRBJ2-7 gives the whole variable domain GEEVAQTPKHLVRGEGQKAKLYCAPIKGHSYVFWYQQVLKNEFKFLISFQNENVFDETGMPKERFSAKCLPNSPCSLEIQATKLEDSAVYFCASSQGFMQGQYFGPGTRLTVT.

The chain combines TRBV4-3 with TRBJ1-1, with TRBD1 identical over 7 bases. This CDR3 region has 14 residues. Germline CDR1 reads LGHNA; CDR2 reads YSLEER. V trimming: 2 bases; J trimming: 5 bases; junction bases outside the gene matches: 5. CDR3 residues: CASSQPGQETEAFF. As DNA, the CDR3 is TGCGCCAGCAGCCAACCCGGACAGGAGACTGAAGCTTTCTTT.

The rearrangement links TRBV6-5 to TRBJ1-4; a possible D gene is TRBD1 (5 bases). Germline V gene lookup returns CDR1 MNHEY and CDR2 SVGAGI. Trimming stripped 4 bases from V and 5 bases from J, with 17 bases between. The CDR3 extends over 16 amino acids. Written as DNA, the CDR3 is TGTGCCAGCAGTTCCCTCCGCCCAGGGCGAAATGAAAAACTGTTTTTT. It encodes CASSSLRPGRNEKLFF.

The chain joins TRBV7-9 to TRBJ2-1; 7 bases agree with TRBD2. Germline V gene lookup returns CDR1 SEHNR and CDR2 FQNEAQ (reference sequence). The length of the CDR3 is 18 residues. Trimming at V came to 0 bases and at J to 3 bases, leaving 11 bases not matched to a gene. CDR3 residues: CASSLAQRGRRGYNEQFF. CDR3 in DNA: TGTGCCAGCAGCTTAGCGCAGCGGGGACGAAGGGGCTACAATGAGCAGTTCTTC.

There are a few counts of this clone. CDR3 in DNA: TGTGCCAGCAGCTTAACCAGGGGGTACAATTCACCCCTCCACTTT. It codes for CASSLTRGYNSPLHF. The chain links TRBV5-6 to TRBJ1-6; 7 bases agree with TRBD1. Germline V gene sequence: CDR1 SGHDT, CDR2 YYEEEE. The CDR3 loop spans 15 amino acids. V lost 2 bases to trimming and J lost 7 bases; unmatched junction nucleotides: 6.

The chain employs TRBV7-2 and TRBJ1-3, with D unresolved. This CDR3 spans 13 amino acids. Trimming removed 3 bases from V and 4 bases from J, with 7 bases in between. Germline V lookup: CDR1 SGHTA, CDR2 FQGNSA. This CDR3 reads CASSFGSGNTIYF. The CDR3 region has the DNA TGTGCCAGCAGCTTTGGGTCGGGAAACACCATATATTTT.

This clone turned up a few times. The chain uses TRBV7-8 and TRBJ1-2; D might be TRBD1 (5 bases). Trimming cost V 5 bases and J 4 bases, with 26 bases left between them. There are 18 residues in the CDR3. Germline V CDR1 and CDR2: SGHVS, FQNEAQ. CDR3 in DNA: TGTGCCAGCAGCCCGGAACCAGGGACGGCTGGGCTTAGCTATGGCTACACCTTC. Amino acid sequence: CASSPEPGTAGLSYGYTF.